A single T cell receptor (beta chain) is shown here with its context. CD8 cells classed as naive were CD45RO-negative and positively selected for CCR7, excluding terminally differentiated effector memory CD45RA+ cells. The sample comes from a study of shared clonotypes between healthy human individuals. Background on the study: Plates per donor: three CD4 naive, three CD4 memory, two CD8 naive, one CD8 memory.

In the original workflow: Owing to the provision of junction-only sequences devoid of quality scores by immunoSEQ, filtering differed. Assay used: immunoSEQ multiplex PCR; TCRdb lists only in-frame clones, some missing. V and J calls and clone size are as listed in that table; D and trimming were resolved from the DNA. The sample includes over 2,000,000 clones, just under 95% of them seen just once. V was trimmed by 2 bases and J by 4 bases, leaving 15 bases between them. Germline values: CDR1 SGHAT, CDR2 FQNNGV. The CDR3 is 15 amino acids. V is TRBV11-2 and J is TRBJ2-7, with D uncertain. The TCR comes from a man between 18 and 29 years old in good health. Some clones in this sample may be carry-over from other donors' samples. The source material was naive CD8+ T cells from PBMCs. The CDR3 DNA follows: TGTGCCAGCAGCTTAAGTGTGACATCGGGTTACGAGCAGTACTTC. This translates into CASSLSVTSGYEQYF. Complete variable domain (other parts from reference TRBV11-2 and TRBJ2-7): EAGVAQSPRYKIIEKRQSVAFWCNPISGHATLYWYQQILGQGPKLLIQFQNNGVVDDSQLPKDRFSAERLKGVDSTLKIQPAKLEDSAVYLCASSLSVTSGYEQYFGPGTRLTVT.